This T cell receptor beta chain came from a study of T cell clonotyping in hematopoietic cell transplantation. Recipient blood drawn about 28 days pretransplant and days 30, 100, 180 after. Sequencing was performed with immunoSEQ multiplex PCR; in TCRdb, only in-frame clones are kept and a portion is missing. The table lists 15,000 or so clones, about two thirds of them singletons. The V gene end was trimmed by 4 bases and the J gene end by 4 bases; junction bases not matched to a gene: 6. The length of the CDR3 is 15 residues. Germline V CDR1 and CDR2: PRHDT, FYEKMQ (reference sequence). The V and J genes are TRBV13 and TRBJ2-5; 10 bases agree with TRBD1. This receptor was identified in a male patient in his fifties who had an allogeneic stem cell transplant from an unrelated donor, so T cells may come from the graft donor. Some clones in this sample may be carry-over from other donors' samples. Sequences were derived from PBMCs, sampled 30 days after allogeneic stem cell transplant. The CDR3 is CASSSGDRGLETQYF. The CDR3 DNA follows: TGTGCCAGCAGCTCCGGGGACAGGGGTTTAGAGACCCAGTACTTC.